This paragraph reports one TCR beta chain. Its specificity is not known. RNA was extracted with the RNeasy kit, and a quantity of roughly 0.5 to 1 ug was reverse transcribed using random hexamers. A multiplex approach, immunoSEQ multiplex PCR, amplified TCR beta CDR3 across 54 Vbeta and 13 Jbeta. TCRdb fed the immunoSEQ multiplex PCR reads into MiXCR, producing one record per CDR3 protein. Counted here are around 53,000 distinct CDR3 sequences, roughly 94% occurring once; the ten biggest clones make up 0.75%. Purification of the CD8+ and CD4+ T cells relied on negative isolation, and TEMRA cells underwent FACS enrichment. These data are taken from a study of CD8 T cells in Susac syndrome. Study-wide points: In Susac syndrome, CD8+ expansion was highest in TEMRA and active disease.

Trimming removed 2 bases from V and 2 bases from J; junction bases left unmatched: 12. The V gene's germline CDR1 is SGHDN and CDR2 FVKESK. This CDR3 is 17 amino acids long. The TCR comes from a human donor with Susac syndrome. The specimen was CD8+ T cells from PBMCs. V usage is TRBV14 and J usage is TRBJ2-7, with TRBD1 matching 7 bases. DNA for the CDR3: TGTGCCAGCAGCCAAAGTTACGGGACAGCCAAAACCTACGAGCAGTACTTC. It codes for CASSQSYGTAKTYEQYF.